These 8 T cell receptor beta chains were sequenced from one sample in a study of OX40 agonist ivuxolimab in advanced cancers. The data were produced by immunoSEQ multiplex PCR, yet TCRdb's version contains in-frame clones alone and is incomplete. The sample consists of roughly 60,000 clones, 94% of them appearing once. Here the sequenced sample was CD4+ or CD8+ T cells sorted from blood, taken in a trial of the OX40 agonist ivuxolimab. Receptor source: an adult with an advanced solid tumor such as melanoma, head and neck, liver or kidney cancer.

The chain joins TRBV4-2 to TRBJ1-1, with 11 bases aligning to TRBD1. The CDR3 extends over 14 amino acids. Unmatched junction bases numbered 8, after V lost 7 bases and J lost 7 bases. Per the germline V gene, CDR1 is LGHNA and CDR2 is YNFKEQ. The CDR3 sequence is CASTPGQGDDEAFF. The CDR3 DNA reads TGTGCCAGCACCCCGGGACAGGGGGACGATGAAGCTTTCTTT.

CDR3 in DNA: TGTGCCAGCAGCTCAGGACTAGCGGGAGGTCGTGAGCAGTTCTTC. Encoded protein: CASSSGLAGGREQFF. The chain combines TRBV5-4 with TRBJ2-1; TRBD2 matches 14 bases. This CDR3 has 15 amino acids. V gave up 3 bases and J gave up 9 bases; unmatched junction bases: 5. Per the germline V gene, CDR1 is SGHNT and CDR2 is YYREEE (reference sequence).

The rearrangement uses TRBV27 and TRBJ2-3; D is possibly TRBD1 or TRBD2 (6 bases each). Looked up from germline, CDR1 is MNHEY and CDR2 is SMNVEV (reference sequence). This CDR3 has 13 amino acids. Trimming left V 11 bases short and J 6 bases short, with 18 bases between. This chain's CDR3 is CAGRWGRSDTQYF. CDR3 DNA: TGTGCCGGGAGGTGGGGGCGATCGGATACGCAGTATTTT.

The rearrangement joins TRBV15 to TRBJ2-1; D call uncertain. Germline V gene sequence: CDR1 LNHNV, CDR2 YYDKDF (reference sequence). V was pared by 0 bases and J by 1 base, with 13 bases between. The CDR3 runs 17 residues. CDR3 DNA sequence: TGTGCCACCAGCAGAGAATCCGGGCGTGGTTCCTACAATGAGCAGTTCTTC. Its protein product is CATSRESGRGSYNEQFF.

The chain links TRBV27 to TRBJ2-1, with 8 bases matching TRBD1. Germline V CDR1 and CDR2: MNHEY, SMNVEV (reference sequence). This CDR3 is built from 15 residues. V lost 3 bases and J lost 9; bases outside the gene matches: 10. As DNA, the CDR3 is TGTGCCAGCAGTTTCTCTCCCAGGGGGCACGGTGAGCAGTTCTTC. Amino acids: CASSFSPRGHGEQFF.

This clone appeared once. The rearrangement joins TRBV27 to TRBJ2-3; 12 positions agree with TRBD2. The CDR3 loop spans 15 amino acids. Germline V gene data show CDR1 as MNHEY and CDR2 as SMNVEV (reference sequence). J gave up 7 bases and V 5 bases, and 7 bases lay outside the gene matches. DNA for the CDR3: TGTGCCAGCAGTACGGGACTAGCGGGCGTGTATACGCAGTATTTT. It codes for CASSTGLAGVYTQYF.

The chain links TRBV7-6 to TRBJ2-2; D is possibly TRBD1 (6 bases). V gave up 0 bases and J gave up 2 bases, with 19 bases separating them. This CDR3 spans 19 amino acids. Germline CDR1 is SGHVS and CDR2 is FNYEAQ. As DNA, the CDR3 is TGTGCCAGCAGCTTAGCCCTTGAGTTCCCAGGGGATAACACCGGGGAGCTGTTTTTT. Translated: CASSLALEFPGDNTGELFF.

The chain uses TRBV9 and TRBJ2-7; 7 bases line up with TRBD2. This CDR3 spans 16 amino acids. The V and J ends lost 3 bases and 2 bases, in that order; junction bases with no gene match: 11. Germline V gives CDR1 SGDLS, CDR2 YYNGEE. The CDR3 here is CASSALAGVNPYEQYF. The CDR3 DNA reads as TGTGCCAGCAGCGCTCTTGCGGGAGTAAACCCCTACGAGCAGTACTTC.